The TCR beta chain described here comes from a study of technical replicates of blood from several donors. TCRdb's table, derived via immunoSEQ multiplex PCR, lists solely in-frame clones and lacks some. The sample consists of about 100,000 clones, almost 96% of them appearing once. Trimming took 11 bases from V and 7 from J; bases not matched to a gene: 15. Looked up from germline, CDR1 is SNHLY and CDR2 is FYNNEI. This CDR3 has 14 residues. Sequenced sample: T cells isolated from PBMCs. The sequence was obtained from a human donor in good health. This chain links TRBV2 with TRBJ1-1; 8 bases match TRBD1. This CDR3 is CAGVPENRGGEAFF. CDR3 DNA: TGTGCCGGAGTCCCCGAAAACAGGGGGGGTGAAGCTTTCTTT.